This T cell receptor beta chain was retrieved from a study of T cell repertoires in cytomegalovirus infection. On the study more broadly: Indications of both CMV infection and matching HLA type were provided by public TCR beta signatures.

Whole-study results and caveats: Carriers of CMV and the relevant HLA type were discriminated by public TCR beta frequency. What dominated the ex vivo response were HLA-C-restricted CMV-specific TCR beta clonotypes.

TCRdb reprocessed the reads via MiXCR and lists one record per CDR3 protein. Seen here are about 320,000 distinct CDR3 sequences, roughly 9.5% observed once, and the top ten hold roughly 4%. As regards this clonotype: The antigen is undetermined.

With V trimmed by 2 bases and J by 9 bases, 7 bases remained unmatched. There are 15 residues in the CDR3. Germline lookup yields CDR1 SNHLY and CDR2 FYNNEI. The V and J genes are TRBV2 and TRBJ2-1; 10 positions agree with TRBD2. The sequenced sample consisted of PBMCs. This sequence originates from a human donor in good health (CMV status not recorded). Some clones in this sample may be carry-over from other donors' samples. CDR3 residues: CASSESLLAGAEQFF. The CDR3 DNA follows: TGTGCCAGCAGTGAATCTCTCCTAGCGGGGGCTGAGCAGTTCTTC.